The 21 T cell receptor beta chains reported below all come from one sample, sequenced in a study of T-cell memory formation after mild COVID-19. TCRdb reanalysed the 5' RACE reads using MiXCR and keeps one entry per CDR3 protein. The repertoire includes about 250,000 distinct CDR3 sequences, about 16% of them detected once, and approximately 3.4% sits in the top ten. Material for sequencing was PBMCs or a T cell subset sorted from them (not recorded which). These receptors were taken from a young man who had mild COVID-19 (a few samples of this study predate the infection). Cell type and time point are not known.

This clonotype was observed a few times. The CDR3, as DNA: TGTGCCAGCAGTGAGGGGGCCCGCGGATACAATGAGCAGTTCTTC. Its protein is CASSEGARGYNEQFF. The chain links TRBV12-3 or TRBV12-4 to TRBJ2-1, with 7 bases matching TRBD1. This CDR3 comprises 15 residues. V was clipped by 5 bases and J by 4 bases; unmatched bases: 8.

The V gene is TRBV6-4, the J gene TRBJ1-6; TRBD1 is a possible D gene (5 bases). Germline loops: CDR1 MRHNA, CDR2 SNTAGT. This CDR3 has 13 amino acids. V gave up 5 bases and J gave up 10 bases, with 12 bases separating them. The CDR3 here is CASSSGYGSPLHF. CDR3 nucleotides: TGTGCCAGCAGTTCAGGGTATGGATCACCCCTCCACTTT.

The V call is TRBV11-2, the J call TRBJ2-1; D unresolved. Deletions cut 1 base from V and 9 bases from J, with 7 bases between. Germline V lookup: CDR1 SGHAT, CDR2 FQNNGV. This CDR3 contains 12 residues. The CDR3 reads CASSLVVGEQFF. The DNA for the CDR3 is TGTGCCAGCAGCTTAGTAGTAGGTGAGCAGTTCTTC.

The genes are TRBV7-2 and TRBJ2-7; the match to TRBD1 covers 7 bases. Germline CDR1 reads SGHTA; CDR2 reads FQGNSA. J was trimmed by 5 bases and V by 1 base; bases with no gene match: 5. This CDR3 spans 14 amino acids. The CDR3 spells CASSLDRGRNEQYF. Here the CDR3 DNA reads TGTGCCAGCAGCTTAGACAGGGGCAGGAACGAGCAGTACTTC. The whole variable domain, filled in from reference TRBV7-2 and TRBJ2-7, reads GAGVSQSPSNKVTEKGKDVELRCDPISGHTALYWYRQSLGQGLEFLIYFQGNSAPDKSGLPSDRFSAERTGGSVSTLTIQRTQQEDSAVYLCASSLDRGRNEQYFGPGTRLTVT.

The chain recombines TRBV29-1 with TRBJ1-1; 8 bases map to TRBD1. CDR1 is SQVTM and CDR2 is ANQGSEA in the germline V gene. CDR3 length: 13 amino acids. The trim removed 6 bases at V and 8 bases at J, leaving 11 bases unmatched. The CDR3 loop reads CSVKHTGGIEAFF. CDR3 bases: TGCAGCGTGAAGCATACAGGGGGAATCGAAGCTTTCTTT.

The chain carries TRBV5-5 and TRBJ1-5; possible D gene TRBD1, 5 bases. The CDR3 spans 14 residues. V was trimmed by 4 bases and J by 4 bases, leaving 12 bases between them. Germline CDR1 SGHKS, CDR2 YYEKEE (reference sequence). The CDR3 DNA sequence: TGTGCCAGCAGCGGAACAGGATTTAATCAGCCCCAGCATTTT. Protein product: CASSGTGFNQPQHF.

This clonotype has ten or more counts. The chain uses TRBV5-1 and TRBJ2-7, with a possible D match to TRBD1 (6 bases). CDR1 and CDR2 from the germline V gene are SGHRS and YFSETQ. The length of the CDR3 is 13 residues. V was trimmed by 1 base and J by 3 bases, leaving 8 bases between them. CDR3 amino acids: CASSLRGGYEQYV. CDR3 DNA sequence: TGCGCCAGCAGCTTGAGAGGGGGCTACGAGCAGTACGTC.

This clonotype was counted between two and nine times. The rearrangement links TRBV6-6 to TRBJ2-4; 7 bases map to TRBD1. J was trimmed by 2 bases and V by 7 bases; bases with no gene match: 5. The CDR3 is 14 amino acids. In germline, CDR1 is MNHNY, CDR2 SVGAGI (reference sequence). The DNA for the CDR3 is TGTGCCAGCACCCAGACAGGGTCCAAAAACATTCAGTACTTC. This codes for CASTQTGSKNIQYF.

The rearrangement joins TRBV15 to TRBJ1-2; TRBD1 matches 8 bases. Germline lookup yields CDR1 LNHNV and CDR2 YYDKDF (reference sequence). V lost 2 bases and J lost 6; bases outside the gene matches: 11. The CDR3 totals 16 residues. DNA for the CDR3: TGTGCCACCAGCAGACCGCAGGGACAGGCCCCGCATGGCTACACCTTC. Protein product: CATSRPQGQAPHGYTF.

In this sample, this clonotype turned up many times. The CDR3 bases are TGTGCCAGCAGGAGGGCGGGGGCCCCCGGTGAGCAGTTCTTC. Translation: CASRRAGAPGEQFF. This chain uses TRBV12-3 or TRBV12-4 with TRBJ2-1; D perhaps matches TRBD2 (7 bases). Trimming left V 6 bases short and J 9 bases short, with 18 bases between. This CDR3 region has 14 residues.

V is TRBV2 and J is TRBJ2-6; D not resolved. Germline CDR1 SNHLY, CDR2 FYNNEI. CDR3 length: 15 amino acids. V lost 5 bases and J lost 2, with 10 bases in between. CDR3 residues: CASSSRQAGANVLTF. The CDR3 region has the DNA TGTGCCAGCAGTAGTCGACAAGCTGGGGCCAACGTCCTGACTTTC.

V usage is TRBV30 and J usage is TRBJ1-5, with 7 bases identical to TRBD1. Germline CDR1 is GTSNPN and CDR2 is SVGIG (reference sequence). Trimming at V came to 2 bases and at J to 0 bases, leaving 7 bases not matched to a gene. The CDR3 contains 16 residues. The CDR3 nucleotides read TGTGCCTGGAGTCCCGGGACAGTCATTAGCAATCAGCCCCAGCATTTT. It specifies CAWSPGTVISNQPQHF.

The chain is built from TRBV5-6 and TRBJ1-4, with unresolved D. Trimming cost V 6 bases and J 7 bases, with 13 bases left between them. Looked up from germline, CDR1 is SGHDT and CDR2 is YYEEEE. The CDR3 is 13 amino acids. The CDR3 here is CASTWLGGEKLFF. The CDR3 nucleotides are TGTGCCAGCACCTGGCTAGGCGGTGAAAAACTGTTTTTT.

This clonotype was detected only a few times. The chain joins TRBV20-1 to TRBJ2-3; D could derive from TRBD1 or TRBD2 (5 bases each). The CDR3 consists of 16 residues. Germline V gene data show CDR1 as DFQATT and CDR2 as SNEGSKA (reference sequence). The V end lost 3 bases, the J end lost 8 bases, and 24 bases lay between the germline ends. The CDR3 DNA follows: TGCAGTGCTAGCGTGGGGGAGAGACGGGGTCTTGTTACGCAGTATTTT. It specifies CSASVGERRGLVTQYF.

CDR3 loop: CASSSPGGPWETQYF. In nucleotides, the CDR3 is TGTGCCAGCAGCTCACCGGGGGGGCCTTGGGAGACCCAGTACTTC. This sequence joins TRBV7-2 and TRBJ2-5; TRBD2 aligns across 8 bases. Germline V gene lookup returns CDR1 SGHTA and CDR2 FQGNSA. J lost 5 bases, V lost 4 bases, and 9 bases had no gene match. CDR3 length: 15 amino acids.

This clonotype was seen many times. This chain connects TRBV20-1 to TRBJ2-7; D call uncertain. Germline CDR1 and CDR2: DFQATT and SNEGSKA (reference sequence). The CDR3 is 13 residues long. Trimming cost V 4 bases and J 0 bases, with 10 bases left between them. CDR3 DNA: TGCAGTGCTAAGGGCCTGGGCTCCTACGAGCAGTACGTC. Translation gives CSAKGLGSYEQYV.

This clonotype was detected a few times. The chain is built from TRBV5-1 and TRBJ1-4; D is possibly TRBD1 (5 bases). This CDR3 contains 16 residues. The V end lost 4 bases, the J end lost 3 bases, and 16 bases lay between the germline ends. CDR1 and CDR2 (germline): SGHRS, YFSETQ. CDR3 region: CASSLGTTVPNEKLFF. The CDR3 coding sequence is TGCGCCAGCAGCCTCGGGACGACAGTTCCTAATGAAAAACTGTTTTTT.

Here the CDR3 reads CASSRDSPYEQYF. In DNA form, the CDR3 reads TGTGCCAGCAGCCGGGACAGTCCCTACGAGCAGTACTTC. The J gene is TRBJ2-7, the V gene TRBV6-2 or TRBV6-3; 7 nucleotides line up with TRBD1. V lost 6 bases to trimming and J lost 2 bases; unmatched junction nucleotides: 4. CDR1 and CDR2 (germline): MNHEY, SVGEGT. There are 13 residues in the CDR3.

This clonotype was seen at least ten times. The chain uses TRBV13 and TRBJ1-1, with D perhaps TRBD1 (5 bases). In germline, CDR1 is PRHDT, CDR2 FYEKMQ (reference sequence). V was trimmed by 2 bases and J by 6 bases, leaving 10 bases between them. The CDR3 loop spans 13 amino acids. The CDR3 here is CASSLLRGPEAFF. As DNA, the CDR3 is TGTGCCAGCAGCTTATTGAGGGGCCCTGAAGCTTTCTTT.

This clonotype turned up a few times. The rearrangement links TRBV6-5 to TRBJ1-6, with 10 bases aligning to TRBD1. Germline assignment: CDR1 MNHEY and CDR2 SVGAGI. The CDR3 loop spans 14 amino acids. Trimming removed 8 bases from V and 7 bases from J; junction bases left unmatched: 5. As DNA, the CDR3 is TGTGCCAGCCGATGGGACAGGGGAAATTCACCCCTCCACTTT. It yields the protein CASRWDRGNSPLHF.

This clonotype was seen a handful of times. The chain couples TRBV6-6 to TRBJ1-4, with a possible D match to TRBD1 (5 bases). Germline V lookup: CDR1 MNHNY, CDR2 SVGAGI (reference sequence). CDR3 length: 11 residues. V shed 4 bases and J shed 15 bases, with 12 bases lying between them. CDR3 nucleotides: TGTGCCAGCAGTTCGGAGGGGCCTTTGTTTTTT. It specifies CASSSEGPLFF.